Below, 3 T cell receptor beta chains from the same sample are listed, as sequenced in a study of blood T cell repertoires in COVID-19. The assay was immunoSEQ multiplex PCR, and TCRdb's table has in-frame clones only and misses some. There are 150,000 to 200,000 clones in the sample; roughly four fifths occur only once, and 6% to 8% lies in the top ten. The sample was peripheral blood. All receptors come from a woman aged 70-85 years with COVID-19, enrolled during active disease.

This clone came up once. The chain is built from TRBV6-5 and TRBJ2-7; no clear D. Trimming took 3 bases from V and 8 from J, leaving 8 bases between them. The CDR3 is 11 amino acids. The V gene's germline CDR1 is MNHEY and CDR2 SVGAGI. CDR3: CASSYFSQQYF. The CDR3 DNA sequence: TGTGCCAGCAGTTATTTCTCCCAGCAGTACTTC.

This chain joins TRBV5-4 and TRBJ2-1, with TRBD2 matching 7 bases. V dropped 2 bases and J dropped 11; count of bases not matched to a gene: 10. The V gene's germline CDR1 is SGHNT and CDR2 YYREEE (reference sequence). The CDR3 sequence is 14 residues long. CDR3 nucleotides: TGTGCCAGCAGCTTTTCCCCCCAAGCGGGAAAGCAGTTCTTC. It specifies CASSFSPQAGKQFF.

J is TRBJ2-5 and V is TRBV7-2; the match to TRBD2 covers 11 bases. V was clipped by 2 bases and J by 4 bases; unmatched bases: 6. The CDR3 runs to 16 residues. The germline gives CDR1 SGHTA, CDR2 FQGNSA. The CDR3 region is CASSLLSGRAGETQYF. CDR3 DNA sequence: TGTGCCAGCAGCTTACTTAGCGGGAGGGCGGGAGAGACCCAGTACTTC.